This T cell receptor (beta chain) was identified during a study of blood T cell repertoires in COVID-19. Per the authors' pipeline: For nucleated cells, counts were estimated from reference gene primer amplification. Sequencing used immunoSEQ multiplex PCR; TCRdb keeps in-frame clones, though not all of them. D and trimming come from the DNA, and the V and J calls and clone size come from that table. The sample lists roughly 52,000 clones; roughly 85% were seen once. CDR1 LGHNT and CDR2 FRNRAP come from the germline V gene. The ends were cut back, 6 bases at V and 4 bases at J, with 10 bases in the middle. The CDR3 totals 13 residues.

The source material was peripheral blood. J is TRBJ1-5 and V is TRBV12-5; no clear D gene. The TCR sequence derives from a human donor in a cohort sampled during active COVID-19. CDR3 protein: CASGREGNQPQHF. DNA for the CDR3: TGTGCTAGTGGCCGGGAGGGAAATCAGCCCCAGCATTTT.